The table lists the clone carrying this T cell receptor (beta chain) with a count of one. The antigen is undetermined. This sample is part of a study of cytomegalovirus exposure and HLA in healthy donors. Study as a whole: An early data release held approximately 85 million unique TCRs from HLA-typed donors. Study-level findings and limits: Most TCR sequences were seen very rarely across donors, but some public TCRs occurred in many. When a later analysis compared HLA-associated TCR beta chains with equally common others, the HLA-associated chains turned out to be more clonally expanded and to have lower generation probabilities. Productive status was seen about 87% or about 30% of the time for most TCR beta V segments in an earlier analysis.

The germline V gene has CDR1 SGHKS and CDR2 YYEKEE (reference sequence). CDR3 length: 14 residues. Trimming at V came to 7 bases and at J to 1 base, leaving 7 bases not matched to a gene. In the PCR, 60 Vbeta and 13 Jbeta primers were used. Profiled with immunoSEQ multiplex PCR; TCRdb holds only in-frame clones, not every one. The table lists about 100,000 clones, roughly 80% of them singletons. V usage is TRBV5-5 and J usage is TRBJ1-1; 7 bases line up with TRBD1. The specimen sequenced was PBMCs. This clonotype was sampled from a female donor in good health and CMV-seropositive. The CDR3 region has the DNA TGTGCCAGCCTAACGGGACAGAGGAACACTGAAGCTTTCTTT. It translates to CASLTGQRNTEAFF.